The T cell receptor beta chain described here comes from a study of blood T cells in healthy people across ages. The V end was cut by 0 bases, the J end by 5 bases, with 7 bases between. The CDR3 consists of 13 residues. Looked up from germline, CDR1 is LGHDT and CDR2 is YNNKEL (reference sequence). At least 6 micrograms of total RNA were extracted per sample. For the second PCR, which ran for about 6 to 12 cycles, a sample-barcoded 5' primer and a J-beta primer mix were used. TCRdb ran MiXCR on the 5' RACE reads and lists one entry per CDR3 protein. The sample shows 650,000 to 800,000 distinct CDR3 sequences, 45% to 60% of them seen only once. This clonotype was recorded many times.

The chain joins TRBV3-1 to TRBJ2-5; no reliable D call. Sequencing input: blood. The TCR was taken from an elderly woman in good health. The CDR3: CASSQDLRETQYF. In DNA, the CDR3 is TGTGCCAGCAGCCAAGATCTGAGGGAGACCCAGTACTTC.